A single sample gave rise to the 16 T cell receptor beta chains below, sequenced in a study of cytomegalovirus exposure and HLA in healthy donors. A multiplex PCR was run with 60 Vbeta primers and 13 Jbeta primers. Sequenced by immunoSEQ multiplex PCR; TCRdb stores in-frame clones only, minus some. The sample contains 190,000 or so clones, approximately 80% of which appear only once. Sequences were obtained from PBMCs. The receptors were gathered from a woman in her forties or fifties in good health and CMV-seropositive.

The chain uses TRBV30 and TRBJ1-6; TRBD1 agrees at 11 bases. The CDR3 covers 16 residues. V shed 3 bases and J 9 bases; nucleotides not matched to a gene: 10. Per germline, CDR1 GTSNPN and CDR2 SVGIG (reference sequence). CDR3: CAWSGRRGTGGSPLHF. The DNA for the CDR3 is TGTGCCTGGAGCGGACGTCGGGGGACAGGGGGTTCACCCCTCCACTTT.

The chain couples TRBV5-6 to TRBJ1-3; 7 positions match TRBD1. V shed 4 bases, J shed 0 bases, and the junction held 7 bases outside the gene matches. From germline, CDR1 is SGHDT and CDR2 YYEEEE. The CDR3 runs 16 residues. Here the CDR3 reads CASSLRGGLSGNTIYF. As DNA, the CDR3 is TGTGCCAGCAGCCTGCGAGGGGGCCTCTCTGGAAACACCATATATTTT.

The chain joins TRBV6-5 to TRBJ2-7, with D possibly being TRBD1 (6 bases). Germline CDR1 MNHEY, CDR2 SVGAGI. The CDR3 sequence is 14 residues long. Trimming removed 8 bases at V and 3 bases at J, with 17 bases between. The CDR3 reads CASSTRDTRYEQYF. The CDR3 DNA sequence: TGTGCCAGCTCAACCCGGGACACTCGCTACGAGCAGTACTTC.

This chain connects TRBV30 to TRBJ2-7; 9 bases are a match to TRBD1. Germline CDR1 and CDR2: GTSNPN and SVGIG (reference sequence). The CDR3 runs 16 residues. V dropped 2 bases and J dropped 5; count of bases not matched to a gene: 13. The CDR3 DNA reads TGTGCCTGGAGTCCTCCGGCCGGACAGGGGTCCGACGAGCAGTACTTC. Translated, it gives CAWSPPAGQGSDEQYF.

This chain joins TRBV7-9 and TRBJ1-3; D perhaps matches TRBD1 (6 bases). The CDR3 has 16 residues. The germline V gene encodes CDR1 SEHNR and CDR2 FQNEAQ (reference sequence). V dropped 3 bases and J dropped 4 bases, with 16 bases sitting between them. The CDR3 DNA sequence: TGTGCCAGCAGCTTGAGGCGGGGGGCGCGAGGAAACACCATATATTTT. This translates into CASSLRRGARGNTIYF.

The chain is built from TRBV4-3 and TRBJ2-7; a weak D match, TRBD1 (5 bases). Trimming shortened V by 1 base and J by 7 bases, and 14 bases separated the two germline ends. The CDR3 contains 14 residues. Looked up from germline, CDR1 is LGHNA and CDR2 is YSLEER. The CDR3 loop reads CASSQARSGLEQYF. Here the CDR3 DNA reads TGCGCCAGCAGCCAAGCGCGGTCAGGGCTTGAGCAGTACTTC.

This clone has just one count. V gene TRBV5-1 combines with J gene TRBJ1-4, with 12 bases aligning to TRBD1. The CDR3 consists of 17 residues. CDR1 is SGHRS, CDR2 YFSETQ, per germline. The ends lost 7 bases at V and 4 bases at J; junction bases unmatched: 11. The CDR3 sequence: CASETGTGGFRNEKLFF. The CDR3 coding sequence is TGCGCCAGCGAGACCGGGACAGGGGGCTTCCGTAATGAAAAACTGTTTTTT. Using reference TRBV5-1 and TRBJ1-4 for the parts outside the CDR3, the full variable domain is KAGVTQTPRYLIKTRGQQVTLSCSPISGHRSVSWYQQTPGQGLQFLFEYFSETQRNKGNFPGRFSGRQFSNSRSEMNVSTLELGDSALYLCASETGTGGFRNEKLFFGSGTQLSVL.

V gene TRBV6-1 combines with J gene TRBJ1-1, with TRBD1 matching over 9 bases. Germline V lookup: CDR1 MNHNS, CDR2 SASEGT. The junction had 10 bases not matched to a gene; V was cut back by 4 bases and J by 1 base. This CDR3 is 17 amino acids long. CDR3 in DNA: TGTGCCAGCAGTGCTCACCGGGACAGGGAATCGAACACTGAAGCTTTCTTT. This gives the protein CASSAHRDRESNTEAFF.

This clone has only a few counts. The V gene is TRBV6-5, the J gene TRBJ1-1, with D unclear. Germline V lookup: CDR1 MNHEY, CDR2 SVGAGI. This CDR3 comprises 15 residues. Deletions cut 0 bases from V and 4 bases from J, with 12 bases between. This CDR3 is CASSYSEESGTEAFF. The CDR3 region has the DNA TGTGCCAGCAGTTACTCCGAGGAGTCGGGCACTGAAGCTTTCTTT.

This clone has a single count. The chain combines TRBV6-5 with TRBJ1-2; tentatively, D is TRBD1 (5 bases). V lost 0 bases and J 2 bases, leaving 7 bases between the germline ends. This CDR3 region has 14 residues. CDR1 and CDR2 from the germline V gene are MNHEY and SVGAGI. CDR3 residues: CASSYSRTNYGYTF. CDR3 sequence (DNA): TGTGCCAGCAGTTACTCGAGGACAAACTATGGCTACACCTTC.

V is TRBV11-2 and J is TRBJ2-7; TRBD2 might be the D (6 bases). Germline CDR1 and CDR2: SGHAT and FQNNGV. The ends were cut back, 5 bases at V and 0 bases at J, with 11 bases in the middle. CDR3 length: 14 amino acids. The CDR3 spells CASSAGFSSYEQYF. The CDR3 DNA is TGTGCCAGCAGCGCGGGATTCAGCTCCTACGAGCAGTACTTC. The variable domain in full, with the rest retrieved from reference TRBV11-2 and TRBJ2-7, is EAGVAQSPRYKIIEKRQSVAFWCNPISGHATLYWYQQILGQGPKLLIQFQNNGVVDDSQLPKDRFSAERLKGVDSTLKIQPAKLEDSAVYLCASSAGFSSYEQYFGPGTRLTVT.

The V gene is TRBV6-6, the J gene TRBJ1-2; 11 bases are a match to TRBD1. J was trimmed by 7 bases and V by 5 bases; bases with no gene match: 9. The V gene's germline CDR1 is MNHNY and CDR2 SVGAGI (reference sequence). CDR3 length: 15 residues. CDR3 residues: CASSRGGTGGGGYTF. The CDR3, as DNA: TGTGCCAGCAGTCGCGGGGGGACAGGGGGGGGTGGCTACACCTTC.

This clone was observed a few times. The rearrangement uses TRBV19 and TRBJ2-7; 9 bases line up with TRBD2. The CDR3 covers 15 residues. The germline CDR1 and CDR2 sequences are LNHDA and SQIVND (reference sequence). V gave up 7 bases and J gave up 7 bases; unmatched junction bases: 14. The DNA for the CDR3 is TGTGCCAGTACGTTGACTAGCGGAGGACGGGGGGAGCAGTACTTC. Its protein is CASTLTSGGRGEQYF. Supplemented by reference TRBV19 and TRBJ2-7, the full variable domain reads DGGITQSPKYLFRKEGQNVTLSCEQNLNHDAMYWYRQDPGQGLRLIYYSQIVNDFQKGDIAEGYSVSREKKESFPLTVTSAQKNPTAFYLCASTLTSGGRGEQYFGPGTRLTVT.

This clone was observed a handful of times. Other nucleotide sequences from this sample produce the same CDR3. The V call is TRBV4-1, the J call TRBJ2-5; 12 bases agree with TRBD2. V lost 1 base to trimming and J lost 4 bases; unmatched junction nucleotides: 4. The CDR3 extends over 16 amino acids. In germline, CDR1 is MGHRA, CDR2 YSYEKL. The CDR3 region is CASSQVPSGGGETQYF. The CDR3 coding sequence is TGCGCCAGCAGCCAAGTCCCTAGCGGGGGGGGAGAGACCCAGTACTTC.

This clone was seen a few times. CDR3 protein: CASSEVANTEAFF. The CDR3, as DNA: TGTGCCAGCAGTGAAGTGGCCAACACTGAAGCTTTCTTT. The J gene is TRBJ1-1, the V gene TRBV6-1; D gene uncertain. V lost 1 base to trimming and J lost 2 bases, with 5 bases between them. The CDR3 loop spans 13 amino acids. The germline V gene has CDR1 MNHNS and CDR2 SASEGT.

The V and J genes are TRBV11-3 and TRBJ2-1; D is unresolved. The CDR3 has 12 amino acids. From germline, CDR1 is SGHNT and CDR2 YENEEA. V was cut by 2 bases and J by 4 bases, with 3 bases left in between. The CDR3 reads CASSLLYNEQFF. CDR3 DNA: TGTGCCAGCAGCTTACTATACAATGAGCAGTTCTTC.